A selection of T cell receptor beta chains follows, all from one sample in a study of blood T cell repertoires in COVID-19. Data came from immunoSEQ multiplex PCR; TCRdb stores just in-frame clones and leaves some out. The table includes some 76,000 clones, 80% to 90% detected once. Sequencing was performed on peripheral blood. The receptors shown here come from a man aged 55 to 70 with acute or convalescent COVID-19. The CDR3 runs from the conserved cysteine through the conserved F or W. The D gene is left open where the match is weak. Size is stated for part of the rows, as once, few or many counts, or as a class when the clone is expanded.

d_gene,abundance,j_gene,v_gene,CDR3aa,CDR3nt
TRBD2,NA,TRBJ2-3,TRBV2,CAGSLSGPSTDTQYF,TGTGCCGGGTCCCTTAGCGGGCCTAGCACAGATACGCAGTATTTT
TRBD1,few,TRBJ2-3,TRBV7-3,CASSLDRGWTDTQYF,TGTGCCAGCAGCCTCGACAGGGGGTGGACAGATACGCAGTATTTT
TRBD1,NA,TRBJ1-1,TRBV18,CASSLGTGTNTEAFF,TGTGCCAGCTCACTCGGGACAGGGACGAACACTGAAGCTTTCTTT
TRBD1,NA,TRBJ1-4,TRBV7-9,CASSTGQGAWEKLFF,TGTGCCAGCAGCACGGGACAGGGGGCCTGGGAAAAACTGTTTTTT
NA,NA,TRBJ1-2,TRBV28,CASSLGQSNYGYTF,TGTGCCAGCAGTTTAGGGCAGTCTAACTATGGCTACACCTTC
TRBD1,NA,TRBJ1-5,TRBV6-1,CASSDRTGGMGQPQHF,TGTGCCAGCAGTGATCGGACAGGGGGCATGGGTCAGCCCCAGCATTTT
NA,NA,TRBJ2-3,TRBV5-5,CASSLIVVTEGGRGDTQYF,TGTGCCAGCAGCTTAATAGTGGTCACCGAAGGAGGTCGGGGAGATACGCAGTATTTT
NA,NA,TRBJ1-5,TRBV19,CASNALGLTPGQPQHF,TGTGCCAGTAACGCTTTAGGACTGACGCCGGGTCAGCCCCAGCATTTT
NA,NA,TRBJ2-7,TRBV7-8,CASSLLGSGEQYF,TGTGCCAGCAGCCTCCTAGGTAGCGGAGAGCAGTACTTC
NA,NA,TRBJ2-1,TRBV5-1,CASSPAREFGGEQFF,TGCGCCAGCAGCCCAGCCCGGGAATTTGGAGGTGAGCAGTTCTTC
TRBD2,NA,TRBJ2-1,TRBV6-6,CASSYGLLADYNEQFF,TGTGCCAGCAGTTACGGTCTCCTAGCGGATTACAATGAGCAGTTCTTC
TRBD1,NA,TRBJ2-7,TRBV30,CAWGQGYEQYF,TGTGCCTGGGGACAGGGCTACGAGCAGTACTTC
TRBD2,NA,TRBJ2-3,TRBV5-1,CASSSGRGIAGDTQYF,TGCGCCAGCAGCTCGGGGCGGGGTATAGCGGGAGATACGCAGTATTTT
NA,NA,TRBJ2-5,TRBV24-1,CATSGEGGHETQYF,TGTGCCACCAGTGGGGAGGGGGGGCACGAGACCCAGTACTTC
TRBD1,NA,TRBJ2-7,TRBV29-1,CSVGDRGLGGSYEQYF,TGCAGCGTTGGGGACAGGGGGCTGGGCGGCTCCTACGAGCAGTACTTC
TRBD1,NA,TRBJ1-6,TRBV9,CASSVTGTGVSPLHF,TGTGCCAGCAGCGTGACCGGGACAGGTGTCTCACCCCTCCACTTT
TRBD1,once,TRBJ2-3,TRBV6-5,CASRRDRDTDTQYF,TGTGCCAGCAGGAGGGACAGGGACACAGATACGCAGTATTTT
TRBD1,NA,TRBJ1-6,TRBV9,CASSPKRGTANNSPLHF,TGTGCCAGCAGCCCCAAAAGGGGGACAGCCAATAATTCACCCCTCCACTTT
TRBD1,NA,TRBJ2-5,TRBV27,CASSWGTGVQETQYF,TGTGCCAGCAGTTGGGGGACAGGCGTCCAAGAGACCCAGTACTTC
TRBD2,NA,TRBJ2-1,TRBV2,CASSEPPSGLYNEQFF,TGTGCCAGCAGTGAACCGCCTAGCGGGCTTTACAATGAGCAGTTCTTC
NA,NA,TRBJ1-1,TRBV6-5,CASRTGDTEAFF,TGTGCCAGCAGGACAGGAGACACTGAAGCTTTCTTT
TRBD1,NA,TRBJ2-1,TRBV5-1,CASSTRTGGDEQFF,TGCGCCAGCAGCACGAGGACAGGGGGCGATGAGCAGTTCTTC
TRBD1,once,TRBJ2-6,TRBV12-5,CASGPPLDRAGANVLTF,TGTGCTAGTGGTCCCCCCCTCGACAGGGCTGGGGCCAACGTCCTGACTTTC
TRBD1,NA,TRBJ1-1,TRBV10-3,CAISRDSLNTEAFF,TGTGCCATCAGCCGGGACAGCTTGAACACTGAAGCTTTCTTT
NA,few,TRBJ1-5,TRBV19,CASSIGGGSQPQHF,TGTGCCAGTAGTATTGGAGGCGGGAGTCAGCCCCAGCATTTT
TRBD1,few,TRBJ1-6,TRBV18,CASSPLGQGSYNSPLHF,TGTGCCAGCTCACCACTTGGACAGGGCAGCTATAATTCACCCCTCCACTTT
NA,few,TRBJ1-1,TRBV19,CASSELEDTEAFF,TGTGCCAGTTCCGAGCTAGAGGACACTGAAGCTTTCTTT
NA,NA,TRBJ1-4,TRBV25-1,CASSEGGATNEKLFF,TGTGCCAGCAGTGAAGGCGGTGCAACTAATGAAAAACTGTTTTTT
NA,NA,TRBJ1-5,TRBV19,CASSKRLQGRNSNQPQHF,TGTGCCAGTAGTAAACGGCTCCAGGGAAGAAATAGCAATCAGCCCCAGCATTTT
TRBD1,NA,TRBJ1-1,TRBV29-1,CSAPGQGNPEAFF,TGCAGCGCCCCGGGACAGGGGAATCCTGAAGCTTTCTTT
NA,once,TRBJ1-5,TRBV6-5,CASRDPRGQPQHF,TGTGCCAGCAGGGACCCGAGGGGGCAGCCCCAGCATTTT
NA,once,TRBJ2-7,TRBV5-1,CASSSGAGLYEQYF,TGCGCCAGCAGCTCTGGGGCAGGGCTATACGAGCAGTACTTC
NA,NA,TRBJ2-7,TRBV5-1,CASSWQTTAYEQYF,TGCGCCAGCAGCTGGCAGACTACCGCCTACGAGCAGTACTTC
TRBD1,NA,TRBJ2-7,TRBV19,CASRQGGEQYF,TGTGCCAGTAGACAGGGGGGCGAGCAGTACTTC
NA,NA,TRBJ1-6,TRBV28,CASSFQRGGYNSPLHF,TGTGCCAGCAGTTTCCAAAGGGGTGGCTATAATTCACCCCTCCACTTT
NA,NA,TRBJ2-2,TRBV19,CASSISTTANTGELFF,TGTGCCAGTAGTATAAGCACCACAGCGAACACCGGGGAGCTGTTTTTT
NA,NA,TRBJ2-7,TRBV7-3,CASSLKTGAYEQYF,TGTGCCAGCAGCTTAAAGACGGGGGCCTACGAGCAGTACTTC
TRBD2,NA,TRBJ2-3,TRBV28,CASSLPGGGYTDTQYF,TGTGCCAGCAGTTTGCCGGGCGGGGGGTATACAGATACGCAGTATTTT
TRBD2,NA,TRBJ2-6,TRBV5-1,CASSLDGVLAGAGANVLTF,TGCGCCAGCAGCTTAGACGGGGTTCTAGCGGGAGCTGGGGCCAACGTCCTGACTTTC
NA,NA,TRBJ2-1,TRBV12-3/TRBV12-4,CATRTVKEQFF,TGTGCCACCCGGACAGTCAAAGAGCAGTTCTTC
NA,NA,TRBJ1-5,TRBV12-5,CASGLEGDQPQHF,TGTGCTAGTGGTTTGGAGGGGGATCAGCCCCAGCATTTT
NA,NA,TRBJ2-4,TRBV6-1,CASSEVGVAKNIQYF,TGTGCCAGCAGTGAAGTCGGGGTAGCCAAAAACATTCAGTACTTC
TRBD1,NA,TRBJ2-7,TRBV27,CASSRQGASYEQYF,TGTGCCAGCAGCAGACAGGGGGCCTCCTACGAGCAGTACTTC
TRBD2,NA,TRBJ2-7,TRBV5-1,CASSFLYGGSASYEQYF,TGCGCCAGCAGCTTTCTGTACGGCGGGAGCGCTTCCTACGAGCAGTACTTC
NA,NA,TRBJ2-3,TRBV14,CASSQFELATDTQYF,TGTGCCAGCAGCCAATTTGAACTAGCCACAGATACGCAGTATTTT
NA,NA,TRBJ2-1,TRBV27,CASRTGRIGEQFF,TGTGCCAGCAGGACAGGGAGGATCGGGGAGCAGTTCTTC
TRBD1,medium-sized,TRBJ1-5,TRBV10-1,CASGLWDRGRVSNQPQHF,TGCGCCAGCGGCCTTTGGGACAGGGGGCGCGTAAGCAATCAGCCCCAGCATTTT
NA,NA,TRBJ2-7,TRBV6-5,CASTYLYRLPYEQYF,TGTGCCAGCACCTATCTTTACAGGCTACCCTACGAGCAGTACTTC
TRBD2,once,TRBJ2-2,TRBV7-2,CASSLNGGDTGELFF,TGTGCCAGCAGCTTAAACGGGGGGGACACCGGGGAGCTGTTTTTT
TRBD1,NA,TRBJ1-5,TRBV2,CASRRQGLQPQHF,TGTGCCAGCAGGAGACAGGGGCTTCAGCCCCAGCATTTT